What follows describes a single T cell receptor beta chain. The data were obtained in a study of Ad26.COV2.S vaccination and SARS-CoV-2 variants. Study as a whole: Within the COV1001 Ad26.COV2.S trial arm, the donor was enrolled.

Treatment specified: roughly 19 received Ad26.COV2.S at low or high dose, single or two shots; roughly five received placebo; per-sample allocation not given. Sampling took place 63 days after the first vaccine or placebo injection. An Ad26 vector was used to express Wuhan-strain SARS-CoV-2 spike as the vaccine. The length of the CDR3 is 14 residues. Germline values: CDR1 SGHRS, CDR2 YFSETQ. J lost 6 bases, V lost 2 bases, and 7 bases had no gene match. The data were produced by immunoSEQ multiplex PCR, yet TCRdb's version contains in-frame clones alone and is incomplete. The sample contains hundreds of thousands of clones, around 87% of which appear only once.

The source is a person between 18 and 59 years old who received the Ad26.COV2.S COVID-19 vaccine or a placebo. The rearrangement uses TRBV5-1 and TRBJ1-1, with TRBD1 matching 7 bases. This sample comprised peripheral blood, obtained in a trial of Ad26.COV2.S vaccine versus placebo. CDR3 nucleotide sequence: TGCGCCAGCAGCTTCAGGGGGGGCTCATCTGAAGCTTTCTTT. Translation gives CASSFRGGSSEAFF.